The sample holds one count of the clone carrying this TCR beta chain. Its antigen is unknown. The data stem from a study of post-analysis software for immune sequencing data. Broader study findings: A few TRBV segments occurring more often in patients than controls included TRBV5-6, TRBV5-1 and TRBV20-1.

Looked up from germline, CDR1 is DFQATT and CDR2 is SNEGSKA (reference sequence). Losses at the gene ends were 2 bases for V and 1 base for J; bases not matched to a gene: 6. The CDR3 has 16 residues. Libraries were made from TCR beta cDNA, and they carried unique molecular identifiers. One entry per CDR3 protein, called by TCRdb with MiXCR from the PCR reads. The table lists 650,000 to 850,000 distinct CDR3 sequences, about 43% of them singletons. This chain connects TRBV20-1 to TRBJ2-1, with 9 bases lining up with TRBD2. The receptor was derived from a girl between 10 and 17 years old with multiple sclerosis. The sequenced sample was blood. Here the CDR3 reads CSARPIAGESYNEQFF. The CDR3 region has the DNA TGCAGTGCTAGACCCATAGCGGGAGAATCCTACAATGAGCAGTTCTTC.